These T cell receptor beta chains were read from a single sample in a study of blood T cell repertoires in COVID-19. Data came from immunoSEQ multiplex PCR; TCRdb stores just in-frame clones and leaves some out. In the table there are fewer than 40,000 clones, almost 85% of which are singletons. Sequenced input: peripheral blood. Receptors were obtained from a man aged 80 or over with active COVID-19. Each CDR3 is given with its conserved first and last residue. The order of the fields is clone size, D gene, V gene, J gene, CDR3 DNA, CDR3 protein. A D gene is named only where the DNA matches it firmly. Rows may omit the clone size; those that give it use once, few, many or a size class.

abundance: -
d_gene: -
v_gene: TRBV7-3
j_gene: TRBJ1-5
CDR3nt: TGTGCCAGCAGCCAATCCGGGGGAAATCAGCCCCAGCATTTT
CDR3aa: CASSQSGGNQPQHF

abundance: -
d_gene: TRBD2
v_gene: TRBV18
j_gene: TRBJ2-1
CDR3nt: TGTGCCAGCTCCCCCGGGACTACCGCCGGTAATGAGCAGTTCTTC
CDR3aa: CASSPGTTAGNEQFF

abundance: -
d_gene: -
v_gene: TRBV7-9
j_gene: TRBJ1-2
CDR3nt: TGTGCCAGCAGCTTAGGCAGGGATGGCTACACCTTC
CDR3aa: CASSLGRDGYTF

abundance: -
d_gene: TRBD1
v_gene: TRBV19
j_gene: TRBJ2-1
CDR3nt: TGTGCCAGTAGACAGGGGTTTGTCAATGAGCAGTTCTTC
CDR3aa: CASRQGFVNEQFF

abundance: -
d_gene: TRBD1
v_gene: TRBV30
j_gene: TRBJ1-2
CDR3nt: TGTGCCTGGAGTGTACCCCCCACCGGGACAGGTTCCTATGGCTACACCTTC
CDR3aa: CAWSVPPTGTGSYGYTF

abundance: -
d_gene: TRBD2
v_gene: TRBV6-5
j_gene: TRBJ2-5
CDR3nt: TGTGCCAGTACCGACCGGACTAGCGGAGAGACCCAGTACTTC
CDR3aa: CASTDRTSGETQYF

abundance: -
d_gene: -
v_gene: TRBV12-5
j_gene: TRBJ1-3
CDR3nt: TGTGCTAGTGGTTTGGTACTTGGAAACACCATATATTTT
CDR3aa: CASGLVLGNTIYF

abundance: -
d_gene: TRBD1
v_gene: TRBV6-5
j_gene: TRBJ1-6
CDR3nt: TGTGCCAGCAGAAAATACAGGGGGCTAAATTCACCCCTCCACTTT
CDR3aa: CASRKYRGLNSPLHF

abundance: -
d_gene: -
v_gene: TRBV21-1
j_gene: TRBJ1-5
CDR3nt: TGTGCCAGCACCCCCAGGGGGAGCAATCAGCCCCAGCATTTT
CDR3aa: CASTPRGSNQPQHF

abundance: -
d_gene: -
v_gene: TRBV21-1
j_gene: TRBJ1-6
CDR3nt: TGTGCCAGCAGCAAAGGCATCGGACAGGGGAGATACGATAATTCACCCCTCCACTTT
CDR3aa: CASSKGIGQGRYDNSPLHF

abundance: -
d_gene: -
v_gene: TRBV5-1
j_gene: TRBJ2-1
CDR3nt: TGCGCCAGCAGCTCCCGACAGCCGGACTACAATGAGCAGTTCTTC
CDR3aa: CASSSRQPDYNEQFF

abundance: -
d_gene: TRBD1
v_gene: TRBV27
j_gene: TRBJ1-1
CDR3nt: TGTGCCAGAGGGAAACAGGGGGCGCATTACACTGAAGCTTTCTTT
CDR3aa: CARGKQGAHYTEAFF

abundance: -
d_gene: -
v_gene: TRBV7-9
j_gene: TRBJ1-2
CDR3nt: TGTGCCAGCAGCTTAACCCAGGGAAACTATGGCTACACCTTC
CDR3aa: CASSLTQGNYGYTF

abundance: few
d_gene: -
v_gene: TRBV3-1/TRBV3-2
j_gene: TRBJ1-1
CDR3nt: TGTGCCAGCAGCAGTAGACGTTCGGTCCTCGGGGCTTTCTTT
CDR3aa: CASSSRRSVLGAFF

abundance: -
d_gene: -
v_gene: TRBV6-2/TRBV6-3
j_gene: TRBJ2-3
CDR3nt: TGTGCCAGCAGTGGGGGCAACACAGATACGCAGTATTTT
CDR3aa: CASSGGNTDTQYF

abundance: -
d_gene: -
v_gene: TRBV21-1
j_gene: TRBJ1-5
CDR3nt: TGTGCCAGCAGCACTGGGGGACAGCGCAATCAGCCCCAGCATTTT
CDR3aa: CASSTGGQRNQPQHF

abundance: -
d_gene: -
v_gene: TRBV6-5
j_gene: TRBJ2-6
CDR3nt: TGTGCCAGCACCGAAGGAGTACCTGGGGCCAACGTCCTGACTTTC
CDR3aa: CASTEGVPGANVLTF

abundance: -
d_gene: TRBD1
v_gene: TRBV19
j_gene: TRBJ2-1
CDR3nt: TGTGCCAGTGTCAACAGACAGGGGGGATACAATGAGCAGTTCTTC
CDR3aa: CASVNRQGGYNEQFF

abundance: -
d_gene: TRBD1
v_gene: TRBV7-9
j_gene: TRBJ2-3
CDR3nt: TGTGCCAGCAGCTATACCGGGACAGGAGTCCCGGATACGCAGTATTTT
CDR3aa: CASSYTGTGVPDTQYF

abundance: -
d_gene: -
v_gene: TRBV18
j_gene: TRBJ2-5
CDR3nt: TGTGCCAGCTCACCTGGGACTTCCCAAGAGACCCAGTACTTC
CDR3aa: CASSPGTSQETQYF

abundance: -
d_gene: TRBD1
v_gene: TRBV9
j_gene: TRBJ1-5
CDR3nt: TGTGCCAGCAGCGTACCCTCATTCCCGGGACAGGGAAAGACGAATCAGCCCCAGCATTTT
CDR3aa: CASSVPSFPGQGKTNQPQHF

abundance: -
d_gene: -
v_gene: TRBV30
j_gene: TRBJ1-1
CDR3nt: TGTGCCTGGAGTGATTATCGTACAAGGGGGAACACTGAAGCTTTCTTT
CDR3aa: CAWSDYRTRGNTEAFF

abundance: -
d_gene: -
v_gene: TRBV12-3/TRBV12-4
j_gene: TRBJ2-1
CDR3nt: TGTGCCAGCAGTTTCGTAAATGAGCAGTTCTTC
CDR3aa: CASSFVNEQFF

abundance: -
d_gene: -
v_gene: TRBV3-1/TRBV3-2
j_gene: TRBJ1-2
CDR3nt: TGTGCCAGCAGCCCCCCAGGGGAGTTAGCTAACTATGGCTACACCTTC
CDR3aa: CASSPPGELANYGYTF

abundance: -
d_gene: -
v_gene: TRBV15
j_gene: TRBJ2-3
CDR3nt: TGTGCCACCAGCAAGGGGCCCACAGATACGCAGTATTTT
CDR3aa: CATSKGPTDTQYF